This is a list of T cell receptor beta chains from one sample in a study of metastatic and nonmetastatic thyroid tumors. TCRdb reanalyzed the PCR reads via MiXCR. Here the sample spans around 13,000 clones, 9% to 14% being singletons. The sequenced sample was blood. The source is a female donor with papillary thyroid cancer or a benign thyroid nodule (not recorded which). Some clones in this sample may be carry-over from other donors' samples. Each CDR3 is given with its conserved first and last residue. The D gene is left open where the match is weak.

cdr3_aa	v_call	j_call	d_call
CASSSVGAVNTEAFF	TRBV12-3/TRBV12-4	TRBJ1-1	-
CASTGGPHYGYTF	TRBV19	TRBJ1-2	-
CASTSIYEQYF	TRBV27	TRBJ2-7	-
CATSGSNYGYTF	TRBV15	TRBJ1-2	-
CASSFGLAKNSYEQYF	TRBV19	TRBJ2-7	TRBD2
CASSLQRGTNEKLFF	TRBV7-9	TRBJ1-4	-
CASSEADGGQETQYF	TRBV6-1	TRBJ2-5	-
CASSVGGGFSYEQYF	TRBV9	TRBJ2-7	TRBD2
CASSLRADSDAQYF	TRBV9	TRBJ2-3	-
CSAGRAGGTYEQYF	TRBV20-1	TRBJ2-7	TRBD2
CASNRRDSTQYF	TRBV3-1	TRBJ2-3	TRBD1
CASSHEDWTDTQYF	TRBV4-2	TRBJ2-3	-
CASSPISVRGGHCTDTQYF	TRBV5-1	TRBJ2-3	-
CASSQGGSDTQYF	TRBV3-1	TRBJ2-3	-
CASSNTGSYEQYF	TRBV5-5	TRBJ2-7	-
CASSLGSGVFYGYTF	TRBV7-2	TRBJ1-2	-
CASSYGTTYEQYF	TRBV6-2/TRBV6-3	TRBJ2-7	-
CASSIQSGVFYEQYF	TRBV19	TRBJ2-7	TRBD2
CSASSSGTDTQYF	TRBV20-1	TRBJ2-3	-
CASSLQAIINQPLHF	TRBV28	TRBJ1-5	-
CASGLAGDTQYF	TRBV6-2/TRBV6-3	TRBJ2-3	TRBD2
CSARGGEEQYF	TRBV20-1	TRBJ2-7	-
CASSQLNTEAFF	TRBV9	TRBJ1-1	-
CASSQDSIHTAGANTEAFF	TRBV4-1	TRBJ1-1	-
CAGRPKGSPYEQYF	TRBV6-1	TRBJ2-7	-
CSVEVSEASEQYF	TRBV29-1	TRBJ2-7	-
CASRGDITQPQHF	TRBV2	TRBJ1-5	-
CASSGERPDEQFF	TRBV7-8	TRBJ2-1	-
CAIKTSARATNEKLFF	TRBV28	TRBJ1-4	-
CASSHAGLAGEYFF	TRBV4-2	TRBJ2-1	TRBD2
CSARAGSTEAFF	TRBV20-1	TRBJ1-1	-
CASSLTSGGSGRGNEQFF	TRBV11-3	TRBJ2-1	TRBD2
CASSLEIGAEAFF	TRBV5-1	TRBJ1-1	-
CASSRLQPLQTYGYTF	TRBV6-1	TRBJ1-2	-
CASSPRGARKSNQPQHF	TRBV28	TRBJ1-5	-
CASSPSGTGNQPQHF	TRBV7-8	TRBJ1-5	TRBD1
CASTDRGGTQYF	TRBV19	TRBJ2-5	-
CASSYRGRGNSPLHF	TRBV6-5	TRBJ1-6	-
CASSSGQEVWNTEAFF	TRBV5-6	TRBJ1-1	TRBD1
CASSPRLAGGGEQYF	TRBV28	TRBJ2-7	TRBD2
CASSQGGERTQHF	TRBV6-1	TRBJ1-5	-
CASSYGGGGYDEQFF	TRBV6-2/TRBV6-3	TRBJ2-1	-
CASSYSGGQRDEQYF	TRBV6-8	TRBJ2-7	-
CASSPLGTQETQYF	TRBV18	TRBJ2-5	-
CASSALSGQFYGYTF	TRBV9	TRBJ1-2	TRBD1
CASSAVQGSGQETQYF	TRBV6-1	TRBJ2-5	-
CSARGSGRENEQFF	TRBV20-1	TRBJ2-1	-
CASSPGIDLKEKLFF	TRBV5-1	TRBJ1-4	-
CASRYWEAGGYTF	TRBV12-3/TRBV12-4	TRBJ1-2	-
CASSIKGETQYF	TRBV19	TRBJ2-5	-
CASSSGSGANVLTF	TRBV5-1	TRBJ2-6	-
CASSWDRSSDTQYF	TRBV12-3/TRBV12-4	TRBJ2-3	TRBD1
CASSALYRGQGEHYF	TRBV6-1	TRBJ2-7	TRBD1